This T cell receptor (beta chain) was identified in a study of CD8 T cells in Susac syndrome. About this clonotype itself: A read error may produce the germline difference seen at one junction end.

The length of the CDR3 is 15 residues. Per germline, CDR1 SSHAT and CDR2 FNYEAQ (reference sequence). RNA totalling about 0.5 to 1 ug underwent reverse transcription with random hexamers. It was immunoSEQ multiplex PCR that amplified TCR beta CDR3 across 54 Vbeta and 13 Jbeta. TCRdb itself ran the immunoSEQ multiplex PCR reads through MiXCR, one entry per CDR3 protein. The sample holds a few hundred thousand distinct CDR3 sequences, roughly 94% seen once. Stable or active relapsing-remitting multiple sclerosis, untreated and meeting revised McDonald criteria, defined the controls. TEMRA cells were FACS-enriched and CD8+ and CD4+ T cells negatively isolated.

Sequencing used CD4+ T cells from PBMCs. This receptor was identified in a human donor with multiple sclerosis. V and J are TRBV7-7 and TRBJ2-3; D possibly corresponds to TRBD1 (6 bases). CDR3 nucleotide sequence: TGTGCTAGCAGCCAGACAGGTATCCGCACAGATACGCAGTATTTT. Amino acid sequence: CASSQTGIRTDTQYF. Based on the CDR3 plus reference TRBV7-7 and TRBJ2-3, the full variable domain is GAGVSQSPRYKVTKRGQDVTLRCDPISSHATLYWYQQALGQGPEFLTYFNYEAQPDKSGLPSDRFSAERPEGSISTLTIQRTEQRDSAMYRCASSQTGIRTDTQYFGPGTRLTVL.